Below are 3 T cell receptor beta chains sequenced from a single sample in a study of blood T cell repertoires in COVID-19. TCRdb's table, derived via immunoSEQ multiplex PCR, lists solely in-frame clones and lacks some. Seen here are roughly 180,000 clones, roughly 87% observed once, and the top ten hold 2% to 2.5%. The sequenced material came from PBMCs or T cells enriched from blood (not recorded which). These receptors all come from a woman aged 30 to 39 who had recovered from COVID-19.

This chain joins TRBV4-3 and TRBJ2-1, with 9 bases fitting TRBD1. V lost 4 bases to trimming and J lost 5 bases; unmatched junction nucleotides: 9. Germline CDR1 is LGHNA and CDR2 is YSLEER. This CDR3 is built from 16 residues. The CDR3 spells CASSLLDRDRDNEQFF. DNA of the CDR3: TGCGCCAGCAGCCTGCTCGACCGGGACAGGGACAATGAGCAGTTCTTC.

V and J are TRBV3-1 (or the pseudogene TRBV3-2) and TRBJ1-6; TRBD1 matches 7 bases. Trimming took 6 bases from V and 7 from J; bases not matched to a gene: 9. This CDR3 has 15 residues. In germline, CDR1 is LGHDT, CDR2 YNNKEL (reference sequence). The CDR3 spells CASRFETGSNSPLHF. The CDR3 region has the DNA TGTGCCAGCAGATTTGAGACAGGGTCGAATTCACCCCTCCACTTT.

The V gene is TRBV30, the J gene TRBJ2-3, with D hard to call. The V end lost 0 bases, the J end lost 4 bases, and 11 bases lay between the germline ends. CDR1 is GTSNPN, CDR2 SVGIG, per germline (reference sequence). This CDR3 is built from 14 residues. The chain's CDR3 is CAWSVSSVADTQYF. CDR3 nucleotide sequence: TGTGCCTGGAGTGTGTCTAGTGTCGCAGATACGCAGTATTTT.